These 19 T cell receptor beta chains originate from one sample sequenced in a study of cytomegalovirus exposure and HLA in healthy donors. PCR employed 60 Vbeta and 13 Jbeta primers. Produced via immunoSEQ multiplex PCR; TCRdb's table is partial and in-frame only. The sample shows roughly 170,000 clones, approximately 80% of them seen only once. Sample: PBMCs. These receptors all come from a young woman in good health and CMV-seronegative.

In this sample, this clone turned up once. The V and J genes are TRBV4-2 and TRBJ2-4, with 9 bases matching TRBD2. This CDR3 contains 15 residues. The trim removed 4 bases at V and 9 bases at J, leaving 10 bases unmatched. Germline CDR1 reads LGHNA; CDR2 reads YNFKEQ. The CDR3: CASSPPVSGSVIQYF. CDR3 DNA sequence: TGTGCCAGCAGCCCACCGGTTAGCGGGAGCGTCATTCAGTACTTC.

The V gene is TRBV9, the J gene TRBJ1-1; no clear D. CDR1 and CDR2 from the germline V gene are SGDLS and YYNGEE. The CDR3 has 11 amino acids. V lost 2 bases, J lost 4 bases, and 3 bases lay in between. The DNA of the CDR3 is TGTGCCAGCAGCGTGAGCACTGAAGCTTTCTTT. This sequence encodes CASSVSTEAFF.

This chain joins TRBV27 and TRBJ2-1; perhaps TRBD1 as D (7 bases). The CDR3 has 15 residues. V was shortened by 5 bases and J by 0 bases, with 11 bases between the two germline ends. CDR1 and CDR2 from the germline V gene are MNHEY and SMNVEV (reference sequence). The CDR3 protein is CASSPGGSSYNEQFF. CDR3 coding DNA: TGTGCCAGCAGTCCAGGGGGGAGCTCCTACAATGAGCAGTTCTTC.

The chain joins TRBV6-1 to TRBJ1-5, with D tentatively TRBD1 (5 bases). Germline CDR1 MNHNS, CDR2 SASEGT. The V gene lost 5 bases and the J gene lost 7 bases, with 15 bases spanning the gap. The CDR3 has 14 amino acids. The CDR3: CASSLEGRGQPQHF. The CDR3, as DNA: TGTGCCAGCAGTCTCGAGGGGCGGGGGCAGCCCCAGCATTTT.

V is TRBV10-3 and J is TRBJ2-3, with 8 nucleotides matching TRBD1. Germline V gene sequence: CDR1 ENHRY, CDR2 SYGVKD. This CDR3 is built from 14 residues. Losses at the gene ends were 10 bases for V and 2 bases for J; bases not matched to a gene: 8. The CDR3 region has the DNA TGTGCCACTCACCCGGGACAGGCCACAGATACGCAGTATTTT. This translates into CATHPGQATDTQYF.

As concerns this clone: At one end, the junction sequence differs from germline, possibly due to a read error. The chain employs TRBV27 and TRBJ2-1; 10 bases map to TRBD2. The CDR3 length is 17 residues. The V gene's germline CDR1 is MNHEY and CDR2 SMNVEV (reference sequence). The CDR3 coding sequence is TGTGCCGGCAGTTTTCTCTGGACTAGCGGAGTCTACAATGAGCAGTTCTTC. Translation: CAGSFLWTSGVYNEQFF.

The chain carries TRBV11-2 and TRBJ1-2; no clear D gene. V lost 5 bases, J lost 1 base, and 11 bases lay in between. The germline V gene has CDR1 SGHAT and CDR2 FQNNGV. This CDR3 region has 14 residues. The CDR3 reads CASSRDLLNYGYTF. CDR3 sequence (DNA): TGTGCCAGCAGCCGGGATCTTCTTAACTATGGCTACACCTTC.

V and J are TRBV6-5 and TRBJ1-5; D perhaps matches TRBD1 (5 bases). Germline V gene sequence: CDR1 MNHEY, CDR2 SVGAGI. Trimming cost V 2 bases and J 4 bases, with 9 bases left between them. This CDR3 has 14 amino acids. Written as DNA, the CDR3 is TGTGCCAGCAGTTACCGACAGCAAAATCAGCCCCAGCATTTT. Residues: CASSYRQQNQPQHF.

The CDR3 DNA reads TGTGCCAGTAGTGACAGGATAGAGACCCAGTACTTC. This encodes CASSDRIETQYF. The rearrangement uses TRBV19 and TRBJ2-5; TRBD1 is a possible D gene (6 bases). The CDR3 length is 12 residues. Trimming cost V 5 bases and J 4 bases, with 8 bases left between them. Germline assignment: CDR1 LNHDA and CDR2 SQIVND (reference sequence).

J is TRBJ2-7 and V is TRBV2; 9 bases agree with TRBD1. Germline CDR1 is SNHLY and CDR2 is FYNNEI. J lost 9 bases, V lost 4 bases, and 7 bases had no gene match. The CDR3 has 13 amino acids. CDR3 nucleotide sequence: TGTGCCAGCAGTGGGGACAGGGCTATGGTGCAGTACTTC. It is translated as CASSGDRAMVQYF. Drawing the rest from reference TRBV2 and TRBJ2-7, the complete variable domain is EPEVTQTPSHQVTQMGQEVILRCVPISNHLYFYWYRQILGQKVEFLVSFYNNEISEKSEIFDDQFSVERPDGSNFTLKIRSTKLEDSAMYFCASSGDRAMVQYFGPGTRLTVT.

The V gene is TRBV19, the J gene TRBJ2-1, with TRBD2 matching over 7 bases. Germline CDR1 reads LNHDA; CDR2 reads SQIVND (reference sequence). This CDR3 spans 15 amino acids. V trimming: 5 bases; J trimming: 2 bases; junction bases outside the gene matches: 6. DNA of the CDR3: TGTGCCAGTAGTCCTAACGGGAGGCCCTACAATGAGCAGTTCTTC. Protein product: CASSPNGRPYNEQFF.

This chain connects TRBV27 to TRBJ2-5; 13 bases fit TRBD2. Germline V lookup: CDR1 MNHEY, CDR2 SMNVEV (reference sequence). The V gene end was trimmed by 6 bases and the J gene end by 7 bases; junction bases not matched to a gene: 8. The CDR3 totals 15 residues. The DNA of the CDR3 is TGTGCCAGCAGCCGGACTAGCGGGAGTGCAGGGACCCAGTACTTC. Translating gives CASSRTSGSAGTQYF.

This clone was picked up one time. This chain uses TRBV28 with TRBJ1-1; 7 positions match TRBD1. Germline V gene data show CDR1 as MDHEN and CDR2 as SYDVKM. The V segment lost 4 bases and the J segment 0 bases; nucleotides outside the gene matches: 2. This CDR3 spans 14 amino acids. CDR3 nucleotide sequence: TGTGCCAGCAGTTCAGGGACAGTGAACACTGAAGCTTTCTTT. As protein: CASSSGTVNTEAFF.

This chain connects TRBV4-1 to TRBJ1-5; 7 nucleotides align to TRBD1. The germline V gene has CDR1 MGHRA and CDR2 YSYEKL. The CDR3 sequence is 15 residues long. With V trimmed by 3 bases and J by 4 bases, 6 bases remained unmatched. For the CDR3, the DNA is TGCGCCAGCAGCCATGGTGGGACAGCAAATCAGCCCCAGCATTTT. This sequence encodes CASSHGGTANQPQHF.

The rearrangement links TRBV14 to TRBJ1-1; 9 bases agree with TRBD1. Trimming cost V 1 base and J 7 bases; bases outside gene matches: 10. This CDR3 has 16 amino acids. In germline, CDR1 is SGHDN, CDR2 FVKESK. In nucleotides, the CDR3 is TGTGCCAGCAGCCAAGGGTACACACAGGGGGCGGGTGAAGCTTTCTTT. This encodes CASSQGYTQGAGEAFF.

The chain has TRBV4-1 and TRBJ2-7, with TRBD1 matching 7 bases. The V and J ends lost 3 bases and 2 bases, in that order; junction bases with no gene match: 4. The CDR3 has 14 residues. Germline CDR1 MGHRA, CDR2 YSYEKL. CDR3 coding DNA: TGCGCCAGCAGCCACCCCGGGACAGCCTACGAGCAGTACTTC. Amino acids: CASSHPGTAYEQYF.

This chain connects TRBV4-1 to TRBJ1-1, with a possible D match to TRBD1 (6 bases). The CDR3 length is 16 residues. Between the trimmed V and J ends, which lost 4 bases and 0 bases, there was a span of 15 bases. CDR1 is MGHRA and CDR2 is YSYEKL in the germline V gene. The CDR3, as DNA: TGCGCCAGCAGCCCGCTAACGGGACATATGAACACTGAAGCTTTCTTT. It translates to CASSPLTGHMNTEAFF.

The chain recombines TRBV5-1 with TRBJ2-1; 8 bases align to TRBD2. The V gene end was trimmed by 4 bases and the J gene end by 0 bases; junction bases not matched to a gene: 18. There are 20 residues in the CDR3. Per the germline V gene, CDR1 is SGHRS and CDR2 is YFSETQ. The CDR3, as DNA: TGCGCCAGCAGCCCCTCGGGGGGGAGGACAACCGGGAGCTCCTACAATGAGCAGTTCTTC. Translated, it gives CASSPSGGRTTGSSYNEQFF.

V is TRBV18 and J is TRBJ1-1, with a possible D match to TRBD1 (6 bases). The germline gives CDR1 KGHSH, CDR2 LQKENI. V was trimmed by 3 bases and J by 4 bases, leaving 12 bases between them. There are 14 residues in the CDR3. CDR3 residues: CASSPDTGSTEAFF. CDR3 DNA sequence: TGTGCCAGCTCACCTGATACAGGGAGCACTGAAGCTTTCTTT.